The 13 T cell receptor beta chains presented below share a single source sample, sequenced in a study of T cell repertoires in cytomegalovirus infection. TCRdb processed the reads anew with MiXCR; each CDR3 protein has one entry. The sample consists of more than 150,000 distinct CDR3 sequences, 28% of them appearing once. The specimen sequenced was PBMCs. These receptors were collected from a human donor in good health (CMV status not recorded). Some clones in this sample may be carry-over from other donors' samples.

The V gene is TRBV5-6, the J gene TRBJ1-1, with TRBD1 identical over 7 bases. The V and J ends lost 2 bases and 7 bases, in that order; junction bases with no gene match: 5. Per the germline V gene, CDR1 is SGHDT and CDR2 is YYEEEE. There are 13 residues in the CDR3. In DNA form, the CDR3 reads TGTGCCAGCAGCTTTGGACAGGCCCGTGAAGCTTTCTTT. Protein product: CASSFGQAREAFF.

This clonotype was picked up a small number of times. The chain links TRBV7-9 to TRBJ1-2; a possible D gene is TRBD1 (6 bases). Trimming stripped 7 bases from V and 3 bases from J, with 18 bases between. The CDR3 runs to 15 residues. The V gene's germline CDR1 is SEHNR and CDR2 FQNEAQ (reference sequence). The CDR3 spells CASTSGGGLYYGYTF. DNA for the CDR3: TGTGCCAGCACCTCTGGAGGGGGGTTATACTATGGCTACACCTTC.

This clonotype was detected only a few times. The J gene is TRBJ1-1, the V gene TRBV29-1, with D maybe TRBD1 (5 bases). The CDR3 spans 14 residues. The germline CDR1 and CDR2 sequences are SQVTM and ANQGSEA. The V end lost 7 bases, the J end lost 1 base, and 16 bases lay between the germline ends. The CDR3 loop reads CSARPEGTNTEAFF. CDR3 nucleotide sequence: TGCAGCGCTCGACCGGAGGGGACGAACACTGAAGCTTTCTTT. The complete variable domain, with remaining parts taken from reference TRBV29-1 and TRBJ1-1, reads SAVISQKPSRDICQRGTSLTIQCQVDSQVTMMFWYRQQPGQSLTLIATANQGSEATYESGFVIDKFPISRPNLTFSTLTVSNMSPEDSSIYLCSARPEGTNTEAFFGQGTRLTVV.

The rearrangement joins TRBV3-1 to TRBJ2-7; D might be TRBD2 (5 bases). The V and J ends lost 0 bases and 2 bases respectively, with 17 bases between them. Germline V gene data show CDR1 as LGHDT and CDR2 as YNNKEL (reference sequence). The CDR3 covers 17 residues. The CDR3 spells CASSQDQRAVSPYEQYF. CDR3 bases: TGTGCCAGCAGCCAAGATCAACGAGCGGTCTCACCCTACGAGCAGTACTTC.

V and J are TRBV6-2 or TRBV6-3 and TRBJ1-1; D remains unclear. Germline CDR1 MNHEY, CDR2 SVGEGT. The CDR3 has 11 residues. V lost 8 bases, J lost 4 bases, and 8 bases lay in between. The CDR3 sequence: CASQQGTEAFF. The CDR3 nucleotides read TGTGCCAGCCAACAAGGCACTGAAGCTTTCTTT.

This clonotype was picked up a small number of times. CDR3 nucleotide sequence: TGTGCCAGCATATGGACAGGGGATAGCAATCAGCCCCAGCATTTT. This encodes CASIWTGDSNQPQHF. The V call is TRBV12-3 or TRBV12-4, the J call TRBJ1-5; 9 positions agree with TRBD1. This CDR3 region has 15 residues. With V trimmed by 7 bases and J by 0 bases, 4 bases remained unmatched.

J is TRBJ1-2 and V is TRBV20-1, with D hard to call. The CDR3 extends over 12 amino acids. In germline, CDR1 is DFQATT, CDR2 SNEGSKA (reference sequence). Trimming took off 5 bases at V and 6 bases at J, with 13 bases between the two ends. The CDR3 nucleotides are TGCAGTGCTCTCGGGTCCCCCAATGGCTACACCTTC. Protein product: CSALGSPNGYTF.

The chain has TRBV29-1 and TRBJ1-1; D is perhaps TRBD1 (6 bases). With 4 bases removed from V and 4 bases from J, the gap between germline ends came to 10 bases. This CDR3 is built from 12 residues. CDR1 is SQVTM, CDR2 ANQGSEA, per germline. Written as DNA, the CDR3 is TGCAGCGTTGTCAAAGGGGGCACTGAAGCTTTCTTT. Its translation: CSVVKGGTEAFF.

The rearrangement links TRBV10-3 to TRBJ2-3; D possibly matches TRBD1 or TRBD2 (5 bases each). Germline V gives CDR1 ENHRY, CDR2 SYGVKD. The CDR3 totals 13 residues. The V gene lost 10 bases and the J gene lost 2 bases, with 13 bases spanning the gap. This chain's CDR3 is CATRDGPTDTQYF. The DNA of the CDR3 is TGTGCCACCCGGGACGGACCCACAGATACGCAGTATTTT.

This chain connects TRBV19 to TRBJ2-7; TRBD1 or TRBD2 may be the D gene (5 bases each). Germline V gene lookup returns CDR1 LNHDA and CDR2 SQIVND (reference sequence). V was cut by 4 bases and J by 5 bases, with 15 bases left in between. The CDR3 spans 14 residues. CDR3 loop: CASSTTNEQDEQYF. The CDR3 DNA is TGTGCCAGTAGTACGACTAACGAACAGGACGAGCAGTACTTC.

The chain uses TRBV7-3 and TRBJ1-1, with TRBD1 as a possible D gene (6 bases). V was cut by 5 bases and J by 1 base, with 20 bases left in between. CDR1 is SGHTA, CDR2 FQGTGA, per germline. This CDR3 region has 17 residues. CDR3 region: CASSPRDTPSWNTEAFF. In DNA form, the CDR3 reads TGTGCCAGCAGCCCCCGGGACACCCCCTCCTGGAACACTGAAGCTTTCTTT.

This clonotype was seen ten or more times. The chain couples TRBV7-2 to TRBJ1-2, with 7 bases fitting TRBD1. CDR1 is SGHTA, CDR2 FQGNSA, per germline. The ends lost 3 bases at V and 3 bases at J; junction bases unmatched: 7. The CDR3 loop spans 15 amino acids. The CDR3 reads CASSLSKGADYGYTF. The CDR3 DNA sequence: TGTGCCAGCAGCTTGTCCAAGGGGGCGGACTATGGCTACACCTTC.

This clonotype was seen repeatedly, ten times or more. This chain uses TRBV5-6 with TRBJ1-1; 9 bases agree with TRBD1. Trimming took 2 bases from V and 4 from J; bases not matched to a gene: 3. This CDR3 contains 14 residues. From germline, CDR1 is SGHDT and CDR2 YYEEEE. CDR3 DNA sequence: TGTGCCAGCAGCTTCGGACAGGGGTTCACTGAAGCTTTCTTT. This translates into CASSFGQGFTEAFF.